The 26 T cell receptor beta chains in this list originate from one sample, sequenced in a study of T cell repertoires in cytomegalovirus infection. In TCRdb, the reads were re-called with MiXCR into one record per CDR3 protein. The sample records about 530,000 distinct CDR3 sequences, about a quarter being singletons. The sequencing sample was made of PBMCs. These receptors all come from a human donor in good health (CMV status not recorded). Some clones in this sample may be carry-over from other donors' samples.

This rearrangement joins TRBV19 to TRBJ2-3; 9 nucleotides agree with TRBD1. V lost 3 bases to trimming and J lost 4 bases; unmatched junction nucleotides: 5. CDR1 is LNHDA, CDR2 SQIVND, per germline (reference sequence). This CDR3 has 15 amino acids. The CDR3 sequence: CASSIRDREADTQYF. In DNA, the CDR3 is TGTGCCAGTAGTATCAGGGACAGGGAGGCAGATACGCAGTATTTT.

The gene calls are TRBV19 and TRBJ2-1; 8 positions match TRBD2. Per germline, CDR1 LNHDA and CDR2 SQIVND (reference sequence). This CDR3 region has 14 residues. Trimming removed 7 bases from V and 7 bases from J; junction bases left unmatched: 9. Written as DNA, the CDR3 is TGTGCCAGTACCATCGAGCGGGGGCAAAATGAGCAGTTCTTC. It translates to CASTIERGQNEQFF.

V gene TRBV19 combines with J gene TRBJ1-3; D call uncertain. Trimming took 2 bases from V and 1 from J, leaving 12 bases between them. The length of the CDR3 is 16 residues. Germline loops: CDR1 LNHDA, CDR2 SQIVND (reference sequence). As DNA, the CDR3 is TGTGCCAGTAGTATAAGCGGATACCAATCTGGAAACACCATATATTTT. Translation gives CASSISGYQSGNTIYF. The full variable domain, with the rest looked up from reference TRBV19 and TRBJ1-3, is DGGITQSPKYLFRKEGQNVTLSCEQNLNHDAMYWYRQDPGQGLRLIYYSQIVNDFQKGDIAEGYSVSREKKESFPLTVTSAQKNPTAFYLCASSISGYQSGNTIYFGEGSWLTVV.

The V gene is TRBV28, the J gene TRBJ2-3; 13 bases match TRBD2. CDR3 size: 16 residues. With V trimmed by 4 bases and J by 7 bases, 8 bases remained unmatched. Per the germline V gene, CDR1 is MDHEN and CDR2 is SYDVKM. The CDR3 DNA reads as TGTGCCAGCAGTTCGAGCGGGACTAGCGGGACGTATACGCAGTATTTT. Translated: CASSSSGTSGTYTQYF.

The table lists this clonotype with a few counts. The V call is TRBV2, the J call TRBJ2-5, with D possibly TRBD2 on 6 matching bases. CDR1 and CDR2 (germline): SNHLY, FYNNEI. This CDR3 region has 14 residues. The V and J ends lost 0 bases and 7 bases respectively, with 12 bases between them. Here the CDR3 reads CASSEAGPRGTQYF. The CDR3, as DNA: TGTGCCAGCAGTGAAGCCGGACCGCGGGGGACCCAGTACTTC.

Only a few counts were recorded for this clonotype. The chain combines TRBV5-6 with TRBJ2-2; D perhaps matches TRBD2 (5 bases). The CDR3 is 13 amino acids. CDR1 SGHDT and CDR2 YYEEEE come from the germline V gene. With 1 base removed from V and 12 bases from J, the gap between germline ends came to 13 bases. The CDR3 DNA is TGTGCCAGCAGCTTGCCCGACTACAGCCAGCTGTTTTTT. Its protein is CASSLPDYSQLFF.

This clonotype was seen many times. The chain is built from TRBV7-8 and TRBJ2-3; D gene ambiguous. The V and J ends lost 8 bases and 4 bases respectively, with 13 bases between them. CDR1 is SGHVS and CDR2 is FQNEAQ in the germline V gene. This CDR3 is built from 13 residues. This CDR3 is CASRYHGADTQYF. The CDR3 DNA reads as TGTGCCAGCCGTTACCATGGCGCAGATACGCAGTATTTT.

This clonotype has a count of ten or more. This chain links TRBV28 with TRBJ2-7; 7 nucleotides agree with TRBD1. V dropped 6 bases and J dropped 5; count of bases not matched to a gene: 13. The germline V gene has CDR1 MDHEN and CDR2 SYDVKM. This CDR3 comprises 15 residues. The CDR3 is CASSESGTALHEQYF. The CDR3 DNA sequence: TGTGCCAGCAGCGAATCCGGGACAGCCCTTCACGAGCAGTACTTC.

The chain has TRBV30 and TRBJ2-7, with a tentative D call TRBD2 (6 bases). Germline V lookup: CDR1 GTSNPN, CDR2 SVGIG (reference sequence). Trimming shortened V by 5 bases and J by 3 bases, and 11 bases separated the two germline ends. The CDR3 covers 12 residues. The CDR3 here is CAWSGVGYEQYV. The CDR3 nucleotides are TGTGCCTGGTCGGGAGTCGGCTACGAGCAGTACGTC.

V and J are TRBV3-1 and TRBJ1-5; D is undetermined. V was clipped by 2 bases and J by 6 bases, with 23 bases between them. The CDR3 is 18 amino acids. Looked up from germline, CDR1 is LGHDT and CDR2 is YNNKEL (reference sequence). In nucleotides, the CDR3 is TGTGCCAGCAGCCAACTCGCCGAGGAACGGGCGTCATTTCAGCCCCAGCATTTT. Translating it yields CASSQLAEERASFQPQHF.

This clonotype occurred a few times. The gene calls are TRBV19 and TRBJ1-4, with D unclear. The V end lost 4 bases, the J end lost 8 bases, and 14 bases lay between the germline ends. The germline gives CDR1 LNHDA, CDR2 SQIVND (reference sequence). The CDR3 loop spans 14 amino acids. CDR3 sequence (DNA): TGTGCCAGTAGTACCTCGAACCGGAGAGAAAAACTGTTTTTT. It encodes CASSTSNRREKLFF.

In its sample, this clonotype was seen a few times. This chain links TRBV12-3 or TRBV12-4 with TRBJ2-3; possibly TRBD2 for D (6 bases). Trimming removed 6 bases from V and 3 bases from J, with 19 bases in between. The CDR3 is made up of 16 amino acids. The CDR3 region is CASSPLGGERTDTQYF. In DNA form, the CDR3 reads TGTGCCAGCAGCCCTTTGGGGGGTGAGAGAACAGATACGCAGTATTTT.

The J gene is TRBJ1-6, the V gene TRBV30, with D perhaps matching TRBD1 (5 bases). The germline CDR1 and CDR2 sequences are GTSNPN and SVGIG (reference sequence). The CDR3 loop spans 13 amino acids. Between the trimmed V and J ends, which lost 2 bases and 7 bases, there was a span of 9 bases. In DNA form, the CDR3 reads TGTGCCTGGAGTAGGGACTCGAATTCACCCCTCCACTTT. Translating it yields CAWSRDSNSPLHF.

This chain joins TRBV10-3 and TRBJ2-5; tentative D call: TRBD2 (5 bases). V lost 0 bases, J lost 1 base, and 12 bases lay in between. The germline V gene encodes CDR1 ENHRY and CDR2 SYGVKD. The CDR3 loop spans 16 amino acids. CDR3 sequence reads: CAISESKVRGQETQYF. CDR3 DNA sequence: TGTGCCATCAGTGAGTCGAAGGTCCGGGGCCAAGAGACCCAGTACTTC.

This clonotype was seen at least ten times. The chain links TRBV7-2 to TRBJ1-5, with D tentatively TRBD1 (5 bases). CDR1 and CDR2 from the germline V gene are SGHTA and FQGNSA. The CDR3 loop spans 15 amino acids. V lost 4 bases, J lost 9 bases, and 19 bases lay in between. The CDR3 nucleotides are TGTGCCAGCAGCTGGGGGACGGTTCCTAACTCGCCCCAGCATTTT. It translates to CASSWGTVPNSPQHF.

The chain combines TRBV27 with TRBJ2-6; 12 bases are shared with TRBD1. The V segment lost 5 bases and the J segment 4 bases; nucleotides outside the gene matches: 6. The CDR3 contains 17 residues. Germline CDR1 and CDR2: MNHEY and SMNVEV (reference sequence). CDR3 protein: CASSPGQGAQGANVLTF. Written as DNA, the CDR3 is TGTGCCAGCAGTCCGGGACAGGGGGCGCAAGGGGCCAACGTCCTGACTTTC.

This clonotype was counted a single time. The junction and the germline gene differ at one end; a read error may be behind it. The CDR3 protein is CACSEDEYNEQFF. The CDR3 bases are TGTGCCTGCAGCGAAGATGAATACAATGAGCAGTTCTTC. The rearrangement joins TRBV11-3 to TRBJ2-1; D unresolved. Looked up from germline, CDR1 is SGHNT and CDR2 is YENEEA. CDR3 length equals 13 residues.

This clonotype has just a few counts. The genes are TRBV12-3 or TRBV12-4 and TRBJ2-5; no clear D. V lost 3 bases and J 5 bases, leaving 13 bases between the germline ends. CDR3 size: 14 residues. CDR3 coding DNA: TGTGCCAGCAGTTTCCCGAACCGTGGGGAGACCCAGTACTTC. Residues: CASSFPNRGETQYF.

The chain recombines TRBV3-1 with TRBJ2-1, with TRBD2 as a possible D gene (6 bases). V lost 0 bases and J 7 bases, leaving 16 bases between the germline ends. Germline CDR1 is LGHDT and CDR2 is YNNKEL (reference sequence). The CDR3 is made up of 16 amino acids. The CDR3 reads CASSQEAERVLNEQFF. The CDR3 nucleotides read TGTGCCAGCAGCCAAGAAGCCGAGCGGGTGTTGAATGAGCAGTTCTTC.

V and J are TRBV10-3 and TRBJ1-2; D uncertain. There are 13 residues in the CDR3. With 3 bases removed from V and 1 base from J, the gap between germline ends came to 6 bases. The germline gives CDR1 ENHRY, CDR2 SYGVKD. The CDR3 nucleotides are TGTGCCATCAGTGAAGGCTTTAACTATGGCTACACCTTC. Translating gives CAISEGFNYGYTF.

This clonotype showed up many times. The chain is built from TRBV7-2 and TRBJ2-5; TRBD2 agrees at 12 bases. This CDR3 region has 17 residues. Germline V gene data show CDR1 as SGHTA and CDR2 as FQGNSA. Trimming took 1 base from V and 4 from J; bases not matched to a gene: 7. The CDR3 region is CASSLGLLAGGGETQYF. The CDR3 DNA is TGTGCCAGCAGCTTAGGGTTGCTAGCGGGAGGGGGAGAGACCCAGTACTTC. The complete variable domain, with remaining parts taken from reference TRBV7-2 and TRBJ2-5, reads GAGVSQSPSNKVTEKGKDVELRCDPISGHTALYWYRQSLGQGLEFLIYFQGNSAPDKSGLPSDRFSAERTGGSVSTLTIQRTQQEDSAVYLCASSLGLLAGGGETQYFGPGTRLLVL.

The chain couples TRBV12-3 or TRBV12-4 to TRBJ1-2; unclear D gene. CDR3 length equals 13 residues. V lost 6 bases and J 8 bases, leaving 16 bases between the germline ends. This CDR3 is CASRRARGGGYTF. DNA of the CDR3: TGTGCCAGCAGACGCGCCCGGGGAGGGGGCTACACCTTC.

The J gene is TRBJ1-4, the V gene TRBV2; no reliable D call. From germline, CDR1 is SNHLY and CDR2 FYNNEI. The CDR3 consists of 15 residues. Trimming pared 4 bases from V and 6 bases from J, leaving 15 bases between. The CDR3 spells CASSGGRHQDEKLFF. Written as DNA, the CDR3 is TGTGCCAGCAGTGGCGGACGGCACCAAGATGAAAAACTGTTTTTT.

The genes are TRBV2 and TRBJ1-1, with D maybe TRBD1 (5 bases). Between the trimmed V and J ends, which lost 8 bases and 11 bases, there was a span of 21 bases. Germline lookup yields CDR1 SNHLY and CDR2 FYNNEI. There are 13 residues in the CDR3. The CDR3 bases are TGTGCCAGCGTTAGACAGATAGGGATAGCGGCTTTCTTT. It translates to CASVRQIGIAAFF.

This clonotype was found many times. The chain employs TRBV7-2 and TRBJ2-5; D is unclear. V dropped 5 bases and J dropped 5 bases, with 9 bases sitting between them. The CDR3 is 12 residues long. CDR1 is SGHTA, CDR2 FQGNSA, per germline. The chain's CDR3 is CASSQNSETQYF. In DNA form, the CDR3 reads TGTGCCAGCAGCCAAAATTCGGAGACCCAGTACTTC.

The chain carries TRBV20-1 and TRBJ1-5; 7 positions agree with TRBD1. The J segment lost 2 bases and the V segment lost 0 bases, leaving 4 bases of the junction unmatched. The CDR3 spans 15 residues. CDR1 and CDR2 from the germline V gene are DFQATT and SNEGSKA (reference sequence). CDR3 sequence: CSAREGGGGNQPQHF. CDR3 bases: TGCAGTGCTAGAGAGGGAGGGGGCGGCAATCAGCCCCAGCATTTT.